These 9 T cell receptor beta chains share one sample of origin, sequenced in a study of blood T cells in healthy people across ages (dated by TCRdb to about 2015). Libraries were constructed by 5' RACE. Sequencing instrument: Illumina HiSeq 2500. A second PCR of about 6 to 12 cycles was run with a J-beta primer mix and a sample-barcoded 5' primer. TCRdb reprocessed the public reads (quality trimming at Q25 with fastp, clone calling with MiXCR) and kept in-frame beta chains. Records with the same CDR3 protein are collapsed into one entry carrying the most frequent genes and DNA. The sample contains hundreds of thousands of distinct CDR3 sequences, approximately 21% of them found a single time. The ten largest clonotypes hold 3.6% of the sample. The sequenced sample was blood. These receptors were collected from a man between 65 and 80 years old in good health.

The CDR3 protein is CASRLGLAGLSYNEQFF. CDR3 nucleotides: TGTGCCAGCAGACTGGGACTAGCGGGCCTCTCCTACAATGAGCAGTTCTTC. The chain recombines TRBV7-8 with TRBJ2-1; 12 bases match TRBD2. The V segment lost 6 bases and the J segment 0 bases; nucleotides outside the gene matches: 6. From germline, CDR1 is SGHVS and CDR2 FQNEAQ. The length of the CDR3 is 17 residues. Based on the CDR3 plus reference TRBV7-8 and TRBJ2-1, the full variable domain is GAGVSQSPRYKVAKRGQDVALRCDPISGHVSLFWYQQALGQGPEFLTYFQNEAQLDKSGLPSDRFFAERPEGSVSTLKIQRTQQEDSAVYLCASRLGLAGLSYNEQFFGPGTRLTVL.

The J gene is TRBJ2-7, the V gene TRBV20-1; 9 bases fit TRBD2. The J segment lost 7 bases and the V segment lost 3 bases, leaving 4 bases of the junction unmatched. Germline assignment: CDR1 DFQATT and CDR2 SNEGSKA (reference sequence). This CDR3 spans 12 amino acids. CDR3 in DNA: TGCAGTGCTAGTTGGCTAGCGGGAGAGCAGTACTTC. Its translation is CSASWLAGEQYF.

As to this clonotype: The junction does not match germline at one end; this may be a read error. The gene calls are TRBV20-1 and TRBJ2-5; 8 bases fit TRBD2. The germline V gene encodes CDR1 DFQATT and CDR2 SNEGSKA (reference sequence). CDR3 length: 14 residues. The CDR3 DNA reads as TGCAGTGCTAGAATAGCGGGGCTCCAAGGGACCCAGTACTTC. Translation: CSARIAGLQGTQYF.

The chain employs TRBV29-1 and TRBJ1-1; no firm D call. Germline V CDR1 and CDR2: SQVTM, ANQGSEA. The V end lost 3 bases, the J end lost 0 bases, and 5 bases lay between the germline ends. The CDR3 covers 12 residues. For the CDR3, the DNA is TGCAGCGTTGACAGGCTGAACACTGAAGCTTTCTTT. Translated: CSVDRLNTEAFF. The whole variable domain, remainder taken from reference TRBV29-1 and TRBJ1-1, is SAVISQKPSRDICQRGTSLTIQCQVDSQVTMMFWYRQQPGQSLTLIATANQGSEATYESGFVIDKFPISRPNLTFSTLTVSNMSPEDSSIYLCSVDRLNTEAFFGQGTRLTVV.

This clonotype came up a few times. This rearrangement joins TRBV20-1 to TRBJ2-1; 8 positions match TRBD2. V was clipped by 5 bases and J by 7 bases; unmatched bases: 4. The CDR3 sequence is 12 residues long. CDR1 is DFQATT, CDR2 SNEGSKA, per germline (reference sequence). The CDR3 DNA reads as TGCAGTGCTCCGGGACTAGTGAATGAGCAGTTCTTC. Translation: CSAPGLVNEQFF.

This clonotype came up many times. The chain uses TRBV29-1 and TRBJ2-7, with 9 positions matching TRBD1. CDR1 and CDR2 (germline): SQVTM, ANQGSEA. The CDR3 consists of 12 residues. V shed 7 bases, J shed 3 bases, and the junction held 4 bases outside the gene matches. The CDR3 DNA is TGCAGCGCCGGGACAGGGTTCTACGAGCAGTACTTC. Translation: CSAGTGFYEQYF.

The V and J genes are TRBV5-1 and TRBJ2-1; TRBD2 might be the D (5 bases). The V end was cut by 3 bases, the J end by 0 bases, with 10 bases between. CDR1 and CDR2 (germline): SGHRS, YFSETQ. The CDR3 is made up of 15 amino acids. CDR3 protein: CASSSTSSSYNEQFF. DNA for the CDR3: TGCGCCAGCAGCTCTACTAGTAGCTCCTACAATGAGCAGTTCTTC.

This chain links TRBV20-1 with TRBJ2-1, with a weak D call TRBD2 (5 bases). The CDR3 is 13 amino acids. Trimming left V 5 bases short and J 8 bases short, with 16 bases between. Germline V lookup: CDR1 DFQATT, CDR2 SNEGSKA (reference sequence). CDR3 coding DNA: TGCAGTGCTGATGAGCGGACTCTGGATGAGCAGTTCTTC. Translated, it gives CSADERTLDEQFF.

In nucleotides, the CDR3 is TGTGCCAGCAGCCAAACGGGTTCGAGTGGCTACACCTTC. It codes for CASSQTGSSGYTF. V gene TRBV3-1 combines with J gene TRBJ1-2; D remains unclear. In germline, CDR1 is LGHDT, CDR2 YNNKEL (reference sequence). The CDR3 consists of 13 residues. Trimming left V 2 bases short and J 7 bases short, with 11 bases between.